These 14 T cell receptor beta chains originate from one sample sequenced in a study of blood T cell repertoires in COVID-19. TCRdb keeps only in-frame clones here, not all; method: immunoSEQ multiplex PCR. The sample includes some 250,000 clones, roughly 80% of them seen just once. Input material: peripheral blood. The source of these receptors is a man aged 55-75 years with acute or convalescent COVID-19.

This clone came up once. The chain carries TRBV4-1 and TRBJ1-1; D uncertain. The CDR3 is 15 residues long. V lost 0 bases and J 2 bases, leaving 10 bases between the germline ends. The germline V gene has CDR1 MGHRA and CDR2 YSYEKL. The CDR3 sequence: CASSQEHRRNTEAFF. CDR3 bases: TGCGCCAGCAGCCAAGAACACAGAAGAAACACTGAAGCTTTCTTT.

This chain uses TRBV3-1 (or the pseudogene TRBV3-2) with TRBJ2-5; D is possibly TRBD2 (6 bases). The CDR3 covers 15 residues. Germline lookup yields CDR1 LGHDT and CDR2 YNNKEL (reference sequence). V shed 3 bases and J shed 2 bases, with 13 bases lying between them. As DNA, the CDR3 is TGTGCCAGCAGCCATAGGGGACTCGCGCAAGAGACCCAGTACTTC. Its translation: CASSHRGLAQETQYF.

This clone has only one observation. The V and J genes are TRBV25-1 and TRBJ1-2; D is possibly TRBD1 (5 bases). The CDR3 covers 14 residues. V was pared by 6 bases and J by 8 bases, with 19 bases between. Germline V gene sequence: CDR1 MGHDK, CDR2 SYGVNS. The CDR3 region is CASSAQGTPWGYTF. In nucleotides, the CDR3 is TGTGCCAGCAGCGCCCAGGGAACCCCTTGGGGCTACACCTTC.

A few counts support this clone. The chain employs TRBV2 and TRBJ2-2; the match to TRBD2 covers 9 bases. The V gene end was trimmed by 5 bases and the J gene end by 6 bases; junction bases not matched to a gene: 7. The length of the CDR3 is 15 residues. The germline V gene encodes CDR1 SNHLY and CDR2 FYNNEI. The CDR3 sequence is CASSFSGSRSGELFF. DNA of the CDR3: TGTGCCAGCAGTTTTAGCGGGAGTCGATCCGGGGAGCTGTTTTTT.

The chain employs TRBV7-9 and TRBJ1-4; 7 bases line up with TRBD1. Germline assignment: CDR1 SEHNR and CDR2 FQNEAQ (reference sequence). With V trimmed by 5 bases and J by 4 bases, 4 bases remained unmatched. CDR3 size: 14 residues. CDR3 loop: CASSPDRVNEKLFF. In DNA, the CDR3 is TGTGCCAGCAGCCCTGACAGGGTTAATGAAAAACTGTTTTTT.

This chain uses TRBV6-5 with TRBJ1-2; no clear D. The V gene lost 6 bases and the J gene lost 4 bases, with 18 bases spanning the gap. CDR3 length: 15 residues. The V gene's germline CDR1 is MNHEY and CDR2 SVGAGI. The CDR3 DNA is TGTGCCAGCAGCCGCGACGAGGGTACCAGCTATGGCTACACCTTC. Amino acid sequence: CASSRDEGTSYGYTF.

This chain joins TRBV28 and TRBJ2-7, with 11 nucleotides matching TRBD2. Unmatched junction bases numbered 1, after V lost 3 bases and J lost 3 bases. The CDR3 length is 14 residues. CDR1 is MDHEN, CDR2 SYDVKM, per germline. CDR3 protein: CASSFTSGGYEQYF. The DNA of the CDR3 is TGTGCCAGCAGTTTTACTAGCGGGGGCTACGAGCAGTACTTC.

The chain carries TRBV7-9 and TRBJ2-3; TRBD2 might be the D (6 bases). The germline V and J ends were trimmed by 5 bases and 2 bases, with 17 bases remaining between them. The germline V gene has CDR1 SEHNR and CDR2 FQNEAQ (reference sequence). The CDR3 runs to 16 residues. The CDR3 nucleotides are TGTGCCAGCAGCGTAACCGGGACTCGGGCCACAGATACGCAGTATTTT. It encodes CASSVTGTRATDTQYF.

The rearrangement joins TRBV19 to TRBJ2-7; 8 bases map to TRBD1. This CDR3 spans 17 amino acids. V was clipped by 6 bases and J by 3 bases; unmatched bases: 16. Germline V gene sequence: CDR1 LNHDA, CDR2 SQIVND (reference sequence). As DNA, the CDR3 is TGTGCCAGTAGCGATCGGACAGGGACAAGAGGAGGCTACGAGCAGTACTTC. Protein: CASSDRTGTRGGYEQYF. Combining the CDR3 with reference TRBV19 and TRBJ2-7 gives the whole variable domain DGGITQSPKYLFRKEGQNVTLSCEQNLNHDAMYWYRQDPGQGLRLIYYSQIVNDFQKGDIAEGYSVSREKKESFPLTVTSAQKNPTAFYLCASSDRTGTRGGYEQYFGPGTRLTVT.

The CDR3 region has the DNA TGTGCCAGCAGCCCCGGTCCAGGAAACACCATATATTTT. Translated: CASSPGPGNTIYF. The genes are TRBV27 and TRBJ1-3; D is uncertain. The germline gives CDR1 MNHEY, CDR2 SMNVEV (reference sequence). The CDR3 totals 13 residues. V was shortened by 6 bases and J by 4 bases, with 10 bases between the two germline ends.

The table lists this clone with a count of one. V and J are TRBV7-3 and TRBJ2-2, with 7 nucleotides matching TRBD1. The CDR3 loop spans 16 amino acids. The trim removed 5 bases at V and 5 bases at J, leaving 11 bases unmatched. CDR1 is SGHTA, CDR2 FQGTGA, per germline. The CDR3 loop reads CASSPRQGVRTGELFF. The CDR3 DNA is TGTGCCAGCAGCCCGAGACAGGGTGTCAGAACCGGGGAGCTGTTTTTT.

In DNA form, the CDR3 reads TGCGCCAGCAGTAATAGCGGGGGACTCACAGATACGCAGTATTTT. It is translated as CASSNSGGLTDTQYF. The V and J genes are TRBV5-1 and TRBJ2-3; 9 nucleotides line up with TRBD2. The J segment lost 2 bases and the V segment lost 5 bases, leaving 6 bases of the junction unmatched. This CDR3 contains 15 residues. Germline V lookup: CDR1 SGHRS, CDR2 YFSETQ.

Here the CDR3 DNA reads TGCGCCAGCAGCCAACCGTCCGGGTGGGAGGGGTCGGATACGCAGTATTTT. As protein: CASSQPSGWEGSDTQYF. The rearrangement joins TRBV4-3 to TRBJ2-3, with 7 bases fitting TRBD2. J was trimmed by 6 bases and V by 2 bases; bases with no gene match: 14. Per the germline V gene, CDR1 is LGHNA and CDR2 is YSLEER. The CDR3 consists of 17 residues.

For the CDR3, the DNA is TGTGCCAGCAGCCAAGATTTCCGAGCCCCTGGCACAGATACGCAGTATTTT. Amino acids: CASSQDFRAPGTDTQYF. The rearrangement links TRBV3-1 (or the pseudogene TRBV3-2) to TRBJ2-3; D gene ambiguous. Germline V gives CDR1 LGHDT, CDR2 YNNKEL (reference sequence). The V end lost 0 bases, the J end lost 1 base, and 14 bases lay between the germline ends. This CDR3 spans 17 amino acids.